This entry lists 14 T cell receptor beta chains sequenced from one sample in a study of T cell changes during pregnancy in multiple sclerosis. Produced via immunoSEQ multiplex PCR; TCRdb's table is partial and in-frame only. The table lists 20,000 to 25,000 clones, around 81% of them singletons. Source: CD8+ T cells from peripheral blood mononuclear cells, taken in the first trimester of pregnancy. These receptors originate from a female donor in good health, enrolled as a control in a pregnancy study.

The chain is built from TRBV27 and TRBJ2-7, with D maybe TRBD2 (5 bases). Germline V gene sequence: CDR1 MNHEY, CDR2 SMNVEV (reference sequence). Trimming removed 4 bases at V and 11 bases at J, with 18 bases between. This CDR3 is 13 amino acids long. Here the CDR3 DNA reads TGTGCCAGCAGTTCATCCGGGCCCCCCGGGGAGTACTTC. It specifies CASSSSGPPGEYF.

The chain uses TRBV28 and TRBJ2-7; the D gene is possibly TRBD1 (5 bases). This CDR3 is 14 amino acids long. Between the trimmed V and J ends, which lost 3 bases and 4 bases, there was a span of 13 bases. Germline CDR1 is MDHEN and CDR2 is SYDVKM. The CDR3 region has the DNA TGTGCCAGCAGTTTCCGCAGGGTCCCGTACGAGCAGTACTTC. Protein sequence: CASSFRRVPYEQYF.

The chain couples TRBV5-1 to TRBJ2-1, with 10 bases lining up with TRBD1. V was clipped by 4 bases and J by 8 bases; unmatched bases: 6. The CDR3 sequence is 14 residues long. Germline lookup yields CDR1 SGHRS and CDR2 YFSETQ. CDR3 coding DNA: TGCGCCAGCAGCAGGGACAGGGGAGGAGATGAGCAGTTCTTC. It specifies CASSRDRGGDEQFF.

This clone appeared a single time. The chain joins TRBV10-3 to TRBJ1-5, with D possibly TRBD1 on 6 matching bases. CDR1 is ENHRY and CDR2 is SYGVKD in the germline V gene. The CDR3 is made up of 15 amino acids. V shed 0 bases and J shed 1 base, with 7 bases lying between them. CDR3 loop: CAISESQGSNQPQHF. The CDR3 bases are TGTGCCATCAGTGAGTCTCAGGGGAGCAATCAGCCCCAGCATTTT.

V gene TRBV7-3 combines with J gene TRBJ2-1; possibly TRBD1 for D (6 bases). Trimming stripped 2 bases from V and 12 bases from J, with 11 bases between. The germline V gene encodes CDR1 SGHTA and CDR2 FQGTGA. The CDR3 covers 12 residues. CDR3 sequence (DNA): TGTGCCAGCAGCTTAGGGGGCGCGGTGCAGTTCTTC. It codes for CASSLGGAVQFF.

The chain is built from TRBV9 and TRBJ2-7; 8 bases line up with TRBD1. Germline CDR1 is SGDLS and CDR2 is YYNGEE. V lost 3 bases, J lost 5 bases, and 13 bases stayed unmatched. CDR3 size: 16 residues. For the CDR3, the DNA is TGTGCCAGCAGCGGGGGCCTAACAGGGGGAAGGAACGAGCAGTACTTC. Translation: CASSGGLTGGRNEQYF.

The chain carries TRBV13 and TRBJ2-3, with TRBD1 matching 7 bases. The germline V gene has CDR1 PRHDT and CDR2 FYEKMQ (reference sequence). Germline trimming cut 5 bases from V and 2 bases from J; bases unmatched to any gene: 7. This CDR3 comprises 15 residues. This CDR3 reads CASSPTGIHTDTQYF. The CDR3 nucleotides are TGTGCCAGCAGCCCGACAGGGATCCACACAGATACGCAGTATTTT.

The chain combines TRBV7-6 with TRBJ2-2; 9 bases map to TRBD2. The V gene's germline CDR1 is SGHVS and CDR2 FNYEAQ. The V and J ends lost 4 bases and 4 bases, in that order; junction bases with no gene match: 4. The CDR3 length is 15 residues. For the CDR3, the DNA is TGTGCCAGCAGCTATAAACTAGCGGGCACCGGGGAGCTGTTTTTT. Translated: CASSYKLAGTGELFF.

This clone was detected once. The V gene is TRBV18, the J gene TRBJ2-7; 8 bases fit TRBD2. V trimming: 0 bases; J trimming: 3 bases; junction bases outside the gene matches: 4. The length of the CDR3 is 15 residues. Germline CDR1 KGHSH, CDR2 LQKENI. The CDR3 DNA sequence: TGTGCCAGCTCACCACCAAGCGGGAGCTACTACGAGCAGTACTTC. Protein: CASSPPSGSYYEQYF.

The chain joins TRBV15 to TRBJ2-3; 9 nucleotides align to TRBD2. Trimming at V came to 0 bases and at J to 3 bases, leaving 7 bases not matched to a gene. CDR3 size: 17 residues. Germline CDR1 reads LNHNV; CDR2 reads YYDKDF (reference sequence). The CDR3: CATSRDRSGLATDTQYF. As DNA, the CDR3 is TGTGCCACCAGCAGAGATCGGTCGGGACTAGCAACAGATACGCAGTATTTT.

This clone was recorded many times. The J gene is TRBJ1-4, the V gene TRBV27, with D perhaps matching TRBD1 (5 bases). V dropped 8 bases and J dropped 8 bases, with 18 bases sitting between them. The CDR3 covers 14 residues. Germline values: CDR1 MNHEY, CDR2 SMNVEV (reference sequence). CDR3 sequence: CASSNRAGREKLFF. Written as DNA, the CDR3 is TGTGCCAGCTCCAATAGGGCAGGGAGGGAAAAACTGTTTTTT.

In this sample, this clone turned up once. This sequence joins TRBV11-2 and TRBJ1-5; 8 bases align to TRBD1. The CDR3 is 15 amino acids. CDR1 is SGHAT, CDR2 FQNNGV, per germline. The ends lost 2 bases at V and 4 bases at J; junction bases unmatched: 4. The CDR3 loop is CASSLTRDRNQPQHF. In nucleotides, the CDR3 is TGTGCCAGCAGCTTAACCAGGGACAGGAATCAGCCCCAGCATTTT.

Only one count was recorded for this clone. This chain joins TRBV30 and TRBJ1-6, with D uncertain. Trimming took 6 bases from V and 0 from J, leaving 6 bases between them. The CDR3 runs to 13 residues. Germline assignment: CDR1 GTSNPN and CDR2 SVGIG (reference sequence). The CDR3 here is CACISSYNSPLHF. Here the CDR3 DNA reads TGTGCCTGTATTAGCTCCTATAATTCACCCCTCCACTTT.

The chain recombines TRBV18 with TRBJ1-6; perhaps TRBD1 as D (5 bases). The CDR3 is 17 amino acids. Between the trimmed V and J ends, which lost 5 bases and 3 bases, there was a span of 17 bases. Germline loops: CDR1 KGHSH, CDR2 LQKENI. CDR3 residues: CASSKPHGDSYNSPLHF. CDR3 bases: TGTGCCAGCTCAAAACCACACGGAGACAGCTATAATTCACCCCTCCACTTT.